Each of the 10 T cell receptor beta chains below was sequenced from the same sample in a study of T cells after yellow fever vaccination (dated by TCRdb to between 2018 and 2021). The sample's treatment or condition label, in plain terms: live attenuated yellow fever vaccine strain. The method was 5' RACE. For sequencing, an Illumina HiSeq 2500 was employed. TCRdb applied fastp at Q25 and MiXCR to the public reads, then kept only in-frame beta chains. Rows with one shared CDR3 protein collapse into an entry with the most common genes and DNA. The sample table holds 9,500 to 15,000 distinct CDR3 sequences, of which roughly 6% were seen once. The ten biggest clones cover roughly 0.9% of the sample. The source was PBMCs, either bulk or a sorted T-cell subset (CD4+, CD8+, memory, or dextramer-sorted; not recorded which), collected on the day of the yellow fever booster vaccination. These receptors were obtained from a young man who received the YFV17D yellow fever vaccine.

The V gene is TRBV25-1, the J gene TRBJ1-1, with 8 bases identical to TRBD1. The CDR3 totals 12 residues. Germline values: CDR1 MGHDK, CDR2 SYGVNS. J lost 11 bases, V lost 3 bases, and 5 bases had no gene match. CDR3 residues: CASSDQDRAAFF. The CDR3 DNA follows: TGTGCCAGCAGTGATCAGGACAGGGCGGCTTTCTTT.

This clonotype is judged medium-sized (0.01 to 0.1%). This chain connects TRBV4-3 to TRBJ2-3; TRBD2 aligns across 8 bases. The CDR3 covers 15 residues. The V and J ends lost 2 bases and 6 bases, in that order; junction bases with no gene match: 7. Germline V gives CDR1 LGHNA, CDR2 YSLEER. Here the CDR3 reads CASSQPNSGKDTQYF. CDR3 DNA: TGCGCCAGCAGCCAACCAAATAGCGGGAAGGATACGCAGTATTTT.

This clonotype has a count of ten or more. The chain couples TRBV10-1 to TRBJ2-7, with TRBD2 matching 7 bases. The length of the CDR3 is 13 residues. Germline lookup yields CDR1 WNHNN and CDR2 SYGVQD (reference sequence). V trimming: 4 bases; J trimming: 6 bases; junction bases outside the gene matches: 6. The CDR3 coding sequence is TGCGCCAGCAGTGCACCCGAGCGGGGCGAGCAGTACTTC. Translated, it gives CASSAPERGEQYF.

In its sample, this clonotype ranks as medium-sized. The V gene is TRBV3-1, the J gene TRBJ2-1; the D is unclear. Trimming removed 1 base from V and 10 bases from J, with 5 bases in between. Per germline, CDR1 LGHDT and CDR2 YNNKEL (reference sequence). The length of the CDR3 is 11 residues. CDR3 amino acids: CASSQGLEQFF. For the CDR3, the DNA is TGTGCCAGCAGCCAAGGGTTAGAGCAGTTCTTC.

In this sample, this clonotype is medium-sized (0.01 to 0.1%). The V gene is TRBV6-5, the J gene TRBJ2-1; TRBD2 aligns across 9 bases. The V and J ends lost 6 bases and 8 bases, in that order; junction bases with no gene match: 5. There are 13 residues in the CDR3. Germline CDR1 MNHEY, CDR2 SVGAGI. The CDR3 DNA is TGTGCCAGCAGCTCTAGACTAGCGGATGAGCAGTTCTTC. It yields the protein CASSSRLADEQFF.

This clonotype was picked up many times. The chain's CDR3 is CASSFSISRETQYF. The CDR3 coding sequence is TGTGCCAGCAGCTTTTCCATTTCGAGGGAGACCCAGTACTTC. The J gene is TRBJ2-5, the V gene TRBV7-9; D unclear. The CDR3 covers 14 residues. V was shortened by 3 bases and J by 5 bases, with 13 bases between the two germline ends. CDR1 SEHNR and CDR2 FQNEAQ come from the germline V gene (reference sequence).

Many counts were recorded for this clonotype. The genes are TRBV6-6 and TRBJ2-3; the match to TRBD2 covers 10 bases. Germline V gives CDR1 MNHNY, CDR2 SVGAGI (reference sequence). J gave up 3 bases and V 6 bases, and 9 bases lay outside the gene matches. The CDR3 is 16 residues long. The CDR3 here is CASSRPSGRGTDTQYF. The CDR3 coding sequence is TGTGCCAGCAGCCGACCGAGCGGGAGGGGAACAGATACGCAGTATTTT.

This clonotype was counted a few times. This chain joins TRBV19 and TRBJ1-1, with 7 bases matching TRBD1. The germline CDR1 and CDR2 sequences are LNHDA and SQIVND (reference sequence). There are 14 residues in the CDR3. The V gene end was trimmed by 3 bases and the J gene end by 4 bases; junction bases not matched to a gene: 5. The CDR3 DNA is TGTGCCAGTAGTATCGGGGACAGACCCACTGAAGCTTTCTTT. Residues: CASSIGDRPTEAFF.

This clonotype has at least ten counts. V and J are TRBV7-3 and TRBJ2-7, with TRBD2 identical over 12 bases. The CDR3 extends over 15 amino acids. Per germline, CDR1 SGHTA and CDR2 FQGTGA. The junction had 3 bases not matched to a gene; V was cut back by 4 bases and J by 2 bases. The CDR3 loop reads CASSSTSGSPYEQYF. CDR3 in DNA: TGTGCCAGCAGCTCGACTAGCGGGAGCCCCTACGAGCAGTACTTC.

At least ten counts were recorded for this clonotype. V gene TRBV5-1 combines with J gene TRBJ1-1, with D unresolved. CDR3 length equals 13 residues. Germline V CDR1 and CDR2: SGHRS, YFSETQ. Between the trimmed V and J ends, which lost 2 bases and 2 bases, there was a span of 7 bases. CDR3 in amino acids: CASSLWGNTEAFF. In DNA form, the CDR3 reads TGCGCCAGCAGCTTATGGGGAAACACTGAAGCTTTCTTT.